A single sample is the source of the 19 T cell receptor beta chains below, sequenced in a study of post-analysis software for immune sequencing data. Which antigens these TCRs recognize remains unknown. The study, taken as a whole, reports: Five TRBV segments, including TRBV5-6, TRBV5-1 and TRBV20-1, were more frequent in patients than controls.

The TCR beta cDNA libraries contained unique molecular identifiers. Each CDR3 protein gets one entry after TCRdb re-called the PCR reads with MiXCR. The sample lists hundreds of thousands of distinct CDR3 sequences, more than 50% seen once, with around 10% in the top ten. The sequencing input was blood. The receptors were gathered from a girl aged 2-10 years with multiple sclerosis.

This clonotype was counted between two and nine times. This chain connects TRBV11-3 to TRBJ2-3; D unresolved. The CDR3 consists of 15 residues. Trimming took 1 base from V and 2 from J, leaving 10 bases between them. The germline CDR1 and CDR2 sequences are SGHNT and YENEEA. CDR3 sequence: CASSLGRTHTDTQYF. The CDR3 DNA sequence: TGTGCCAGCAGCTTAGGCAGGACCCACACAGATACGCAGTATTTT.

The V gene is TRBV6-6, the J gene TRBJ1-5, with no clear D. CDR1 MNHNY and CDR2 SVGAGI come from the germline V gene (reference sequence). The V gene lost 2 bases and the J gene lost 1 base, with 9 bases spanning the gap. This CDR3 has 15 residues. CDR3 sequence reads: CASSYGELSNQPQHF. The CDR3, as DNA: TGTGCCAGCAGTTACGGGGAACTAAGCAATCAGCCCCAGCATTTT.

This clonotype was picked up a small number of times. The V gene is TRBV12-3 or TRBV12-4, the J gene TRBJ2-5, with 7 bases identical to TRBD1. J was trimmed by 5 bases and V by 7 bases; bases with no gene match: 10. This CDR3 has 14 residues. The CDR3: CASTLQGIQETQYF. In DNA form, the CDR3 reads TGTGCCAGCACCCTACAGGGGATTCAGGAGACCCAGTACTTC.

The chain carries TRBV30 and TRBJ2-4; D ambiguous. The better agreement between TRBJ2-7 and the DNA end casts doubt on the J call. CDR3 length equals 11 residues. Germline CDR1 is GTSNPN and CDR2 is SVGIG (reference sequence). The CDR3 loop reads CAWSIGDEQYF. The DNA of the CDR3 is TGTGCCTGGAGTATAGGAGACGAGCAGTACTTC.

This chain joins TRBV20-1 and TRBJ2-7; 8 bases line up with TRBD2. The junction had 6 bases not matched to a gene; V was cut back by 0 bases and J by 5 bases. This CDR3 region has 14 residues. Germline CDR1 and CDR2: DFQATT and SNEGSKA (reference sequence). The CDR3 DNA follows: TGCAGTGCTAGAGAGTGGAGCGGGAGTCACGAGCAGTACTTC. Protein: CSAREWSGSHEQYF.

This clonotype showed up just a few times. The genes are TRBV13 and TRBJ2-3, with D possibly being TRBD2 (6 bases). This CDR3 is 14 amino acids long. V was clipped by 2 bases and J by 1 base, with 7 bases between them. Germline CDR1 is PRHDT and CDR2 is FYEKMQ (reference sequence). The CDR3 DNA sequence: TGTGCCAGCAGCTTACGGGAGCGCACAGATACGCAGTATTTT. It yields the protein CASSLRERTDTQYF. Looking up the rest from reference TRBV13 and TRBJ2-3 gives the full variable domain: AAGVIQSPRHLIKEKRETATLKCYPIPRHDTVYWYQQGPGQDPQFLISFYEKMQSDKGSIPDRFSAQQFSDYHSELNMSSLELGDSALYFCASSLRERTDTQYFGPGTRLTVL.

CDR3 amino acids: CSARDLRAFNYGYTF. The DNA of the CDR3 is TGCAGTGCTAGAGATCTTAGGGCATTTAACTATGGCTACACCTTC. This chain links TRBV20-1 with TRBJ1-2; D gene unclear. Per the germline V gene, CDR1 is DFQATT and CDR2 is SNEGSKA (reference sequence). CDR3 length: 15 amino acids. V was cut by 0 bases and J by 1 base, with 12 bases left in between.

About this clonotype: A junction end diverges from the germline sequence, so it may reflect a read error. The chain uses TRBV7-2 and TRBJ2-3; possible D gene TRBD1, 6 bases. This CDR3 region has 17 residues. Germline V gives CDR1 SGHTA, CDR2 FQGNSA. CDR3 amino acids: CASGFLPDRTSTDTQYF. Written as DNA, the CDR3 is TGTGCCAGCGGCTTCCTACCTGACAGGACTAGCACAGATACGCAGTATTTT.

The chain is built from TRBV7-2 and TRBJ2-5, with D unclear. The CDR3 is 15 residues long. Trimming cost V 7 bases and J 4 bases, with 19 bases left between them. Germline V gene data show CDR1 as SGHTA and CDR2 as FQGNSA. CDR3 bases: TGTGCCAGCACCGCGGACGGATTCTGGGGAGAGACCCAGTACTTC. Translation: CASTADGFWGETQYF.

The chain recombines TRBV29-1 with TRBJ1-1; D may be TRBD1 (5 bases). The CDR3 sequence is 14 residues long. Deletions cut 7 bases from V and 4 bases from J, with 19 bases between. Per the germline V gene, CDR1 is SQVTM and CDR2 is ANQGSEA. CDR3 amino acids: CSAPGGQGRTEAFF. The CDR3 bases are TGCAGCGCGCCCGGCGGTCAGGGACGCACTGAAGCTTTCTTT.

This clonotype was observed many times. The chain carries TRBV6-2 or TRBV6-3 and TRBJ2-5; TRBD1 matches at 7 bases. J gave up 2 bases and V 5 bases, and 11 bases lay outside the gene matches. The CDR3 has 16 amino acids. Germline V gene lookup returns CDR1 MNHEY and CDR2 SVGEGT. CDR3 protein: CASSPMGQSGQETQYF. CDR3 nucleotide sequence: TGTGCCAGCAGTCCGATGGGACAGTCCGGACAAGAGACCCAGTACTTC.

The DNA for the CDR3 is TGTGCCAGCAGCCAAGAGCGCGGGAGTTTTGATGAGCAGTTCTTC. Amino acids: CASSQERGSFDEQFF. This chain uses TRBV14 with TRBJ2-1, with TRBD2 matching 7 bases. CDR1 is SGHDN and CDR2 is FVKESK in the germline V gene. The CDR3 spans 15 residues. V shed 0 bases and J 8 bases; nucleotides not matched to a gene: 7.

The chain is built from TRBV24-1 and TRBJ2-7; possibly TRBD1 or TRBD2 for D (5 bases each). Judging by the DNA end, TRBJ2-5 fits better; the J call may be wrong. Germline V gene data show CDR1 as KGHDR and CDR2 as SFDVKD. The length of the CDR3 is 13 residues. The CDR3: CATSGGTGETQYF. The CDR3 nucleotides read TGTGCCACCAGTGGAGGGACGGGAGAGACCCAGTACTTC.

The rearrangement links TRBV7-9 to TRBJ1-2, with D perhaps TRBD1 (5 bases). This CDR3 has 14 residues. V was clipped by 2 bases and J by 0 bases, with 7 bases between them. Germline V lookup: CDR1 SEHNR, CDR2 FQNEAQ (reference sequence). The CDR3 DNA is TGTGCCAGCAGCTTACGGGGACCTAACTATGGCTACACCTTC. This encodes CASSLRGPNYGYTF.

The V gene is TRBV18, the J gene TRBJ2-3, with unresolved D. The germline V gene has CDR1 KGHSH and CDR2 LQKENI. CDR3 length: 14 residues. V lost 1 base and J lost 5, with 10 bases in between. As DNA, the CDR3 is TGTGCCAGCTCACCACTAGAGAAGGGAGATACGCAGTATTTT. It is translated as CASSPLEKGDTQYF. Drawing the rest from reference TRBV18 and TRBJ2-3, the complete variable domain is NAGVMQNPRHLVRRRGQEARLRCSPMKGHSHVYWYRQLPEEGLKFMVYLQKENIIDESGMPKERFSAEFPKEGPSILRIQQVVRGDSAAYFCASSPLEKGDTQYFGPGTRLTVL.

This rearrangement joins TRBV4-1 to TRBJ1-2; 10 nucleotides line up with TRBD1. V lost 0 bases, J lost 8 bases, and 3 bases stayed unmatched. The CDR3 consists of 14 residues. CDR1 is MGHRA and CDR2 is YSYEKL in the germline V gene. The CDR3 here is CASSQEATGGGYTF. The CDR3 nucleotides are TGCGCCAGCAGCCAAGAGGCGACAGGGGGCGGCTACACCTTC.

The chain couples TRBV7-8 to TRBJ1-2, with a weak D call TRBD1 (5 bases). Per germline, CDR1 SGHVS and CDR2 FQNEAQ. The germline V and J ends were trimmed by 5 bases and 5 bases, with 15 bases remaining between them. The CDR3 runs 14 residues. The CDR3 protein is CASSPEGPRYGYTF. CDR3 in DNA: TGTGCCAGCAGCCCGGAGGGGCCCCGGTATGGCTACACCTTC.

The chain joins TRBV7-2 to TRBJ1-5; D not certain. The CDR3 is 18 amino acids. The germline V gene encodes CDR1 SGHTA and CDR2 FQGNSA. Between the trimmed V and J ends, which lost 3 bases and 0 bases, there was a span of 18 bases. The CDR3 DNA reads as TGTGCCAGCAGCTTGGAACGGTGGCCCGCTTATAGCAATCAGCCCCAGCATTTT. Amino acids: CASSLERWPAYSNQPQHF.

The CDR3 protein is CSAGIWSSSGNTIYF. The DNA for the CDR3 is TGCAGCGCAGGGATATGGAGCAGCTCTGGAAACACCATATATTTT. This chain uses TRBV29-1 with TRBJ1-3; D possibly corresponds to TRBD1 (5 bases). V lost 7 bases, J lost 0 bases, and 16 bases lay in between. Per germline, CDR1 SQVTM and CDR2 ANQGSEA. The CDR3 totals 15 residues.